Below, 10 T cell receptor beta chains from the same sample are listed, as sequenced in a study of blood T cell repertoires in COVID-19. Here immunoSEQ multiplex PCR was the method, and the copy in TCRdb shows in-frame clones only, minus some. Altogether over 150,000 clones are present, 90% to 95% being singletons, with the ten largest covering approximately 0.5%. Sequenced: peripheral blood. The receptors originated from a man between 45 and 60 years old with acute or convalescent COVID-19.

The chain has TRBV28 and TRBJ1-2, with a weak D call TRBD1 (6 bases). The V end lost 5 bases, the J end lost 8 bases, and 9 bases lay between the germline ends. The CDR3 loop spans 11 amino acids. Per germline, CDR1 MDHEN and CDR2 SYDVKM. The CDR3 DNA follows: TGTGCCAGCAGTCGACAGGAGGGCTACACCTTC. This translates into CASSRQEGYTF.

The chain has TRBV4-3 and TRBJ2-2; 7 bases are shared with TRBD2. After removal of 4 bases from V and 7 bases from J, the junction contained 9 bases not matched to a gene. The CDR3 contains 15 residues. The germline V gene has CDR1 LGHNA and CDR2 YSLEER. The CDR3: CASSPGREWDGELFF. Written as DNA, the CDR3 is TGCGCCAGCAGCCCAGGGAGGGAATGGGACGGGGAGCTGTTTTTT.

The chain recombines TRBV27 with TRBJ1-6; D gene unclear. This CDR3 comprises 13 residues. Germline V gene sequence: CDR1 MNHEY, CDR2 SMNVEV (reference sequence). V lost 4 bases and J 9 bases, leaving 10 bases between the germline ends. The CDR3 sequence is CASSYQSGSPLHF. The DNA of the CDR3 is TGTGCCAGCAGTTATCAAAGCGGTTCACCCCTCCACTTT.

The J gene is TRBJ1-4, the V gene TRBV19, with 7 bases that match TRBD1. Trimming removed 3 bases from V and 0 bases from J; junction bases left unmatched: 16. The germline V gene encodes CDR1 LNHDA and CDR2 SQIVND (reference sequence). The CDR3 covers 20 residues. The CDR3 nucleotides are TGTGCCAGTAGTATTGGTGGATTCCTGGACAGGTTCTCAACTAATGAAAAACTGTTTTTT. Translating gives CASSIGGFLDRFSTNEKLFF.

The genes are TRBV21-1 and TRBJ2-2; TRBD2 is taken as the D call from the table, unchecked against the DNA. TRBV21-1 is a pseudogene. CDR3 size: 16 residues. CDR3 residues: CASSKAGREATGELFF. CDR3 DNA sequence: TGTGCCAGCAGCAAAGCGGGCAGGGAGGCTACCGGGGAGCTGTTTTTT.

The rearrangement links TRBV27 to TRBJ1-2; D might be TRBD1 (5 bases). The V gene lost 5 bases and the J gene lost 6 bases, with 16 bases spanning the gap. The germline V gene has CDR1 MNHEY and CDR2 SMNVEV (reference sequence). The CDR3 length is 14 residues. CDR3 residues: CASSARALLDGYTF. The CDR3 nucleotides are TGTGCCAGCAGTGCCAGGGCCCTCCTGGATGGCTACACCTTC.

CDR3 coding DNA: TGTGCCAGAGGGGTTCTCGGCAATCAGCCCCAGCATTTT. Its protein product is CARGVLGNQPQHF. The rearrangement joins TRBV28 to TRBJ1-5; a possible D gene is TRBD1 (5 bases). The CDR3 has 13 residues. Per germline, CDR1 MDHEN and CDR2 SYDVKM. V lost 9 bases to trimming and J lost 2 bases, with 11 bases between them. Full variable domain (rest looked up from reference TRBV28 and TRBJ1-5): DVKVTQSSRYLVKRTGEKVFLECVQDMDHENMFWYRQDPGLGLRLIYFSYDVKMKEKGDIPEGYSVSREKKERFSLILESASTNQTSMYLCARGVLGNQPQHFGDGTRLSIL.

The chain is built from TRBV11-2 and TRBJ2-3; a weak D match, TRBD2 (5 bases). The V end lost 3 bases, the J end lost 2 bases, and 12 bases lay between the germline ends. Germline V CDR1 and CDR2: SGHAT, FQNNGV. This CDR3 region has 15 residues. Written as DNA, the CDR3 is TGTGCCAGCAGCTTTTCTGGCGGGTACACAGATACGCAGTATTTT. Translating it yields CASSFSGGYTDTQYF.

CDR3: CASTQGGGNYGYTF. The CDR3 nucleotides read TGTGCCAGCACCCAGGGAGGGGGTAACTATGGCTACACCTTC. The chain combines TRBV5-6 with TRBJ1-2, with TRBD1 as a possible D gene (6 bases). The CDR3 covers 14 residues. V was pared by 6 bases and J by 1 base, with 13 bases between. The germline CDR1 and CDR2 sequences are SGHDT and YYEEEE.

In nucleotides, the CDR3 is TGTGCCAGCAGCTCGGGACAGAACTACAATGAGCAGTTCTTC. It yields the protein CASSSGQNYNEQFF. This rearrangement joins TRBV7-2 to TRBJ2-1, with 7 bases lining up with TRBD1. CDR1 and CDR2 from the germline V gene are SGHTA and FQGNSA. V gave up 4 bases and J gave up 3 bases; unmatched junction bases: 3. The CDR3 is 14 residues long.